This TCR beta chain emerged from a study of blood T cell repertoires in COVID-19. On the study more broadly: Sources were T cells, B-cell-depleted T cells, or PBMCs; the material itself was cDNA or gDNA.

The CDR3 consists of 13 residues. Germline CDR1 reads SGHDN; CDR2 reads FVKESK. Trimming removed 5 bases from V and 2 bases from J, with 10 bases in between. Method: immunoSEQ multiplex PCR; TCRdb's copy keeps in-frame clones and lacks some. In the table there are under 200,000 clones, roughly 80% of which are singletons. Cohorts were based on clinical histories the participants reported. Cohort 3 donors were reported recovered after two negative PCRs, clearance, or symptom resolution. What was sequenced was PBMCs or T cells enriched from blood (not recorded which). The rearrangement joins TRBV14 to TRBJ2-7, with a possible D match to TRBD1 (5 bases). The sequence was obtained from a woman aged 60-75 years who had recovered from COVID-19. DNA for the CDR3: TGTGCCAGCAGCTCCAGGGTTACCTACGAGCAGTACTTC. It specifies CASSSRVTYEQYF.